Reported below is one T cell receptor beta chain. This clonotype was observed a handful of times. The antigen this receptor binds is unknown. No much larger clone is present one base from it, and per-base qualities are unavailable. TCR beta CDR3 regions were amplified from RNA transcripts. The TCR CDR3 was subjected to a first round of RT-PCR using the HTBI primer set and the Qiagen OneStep RT-PCR kit. A second multiplex PCR round built the libraries, followed by size selection and purification. Sequencing of the libraries was done on an Illumina HiSeq2000 using paired-end 100 bp reads. Concerning the study's data processing: SOAPnuke was used to process the raw data, removing reads that contained adapters or uncalled bases, had a mean Phred below 15, or lacked an exact match to the constant primer or identifier. High-quality paired reads were merged with COPE v1.2.5, and unique nucleotide sequences were defined as clonotypes. Clonotypes were aligned to IMGT TRBV, TRBD and TRBJ reference segments using MiTCR v1.1. Only V-J combinations with frequency above 0.0001, covering 99% to 99.2% of repertoires, were analysed. A TCS score was defined as the ratio of F50 (clonal expansion) to E x V (chaos), with BLOSUM62-based TCRdist applied between CDR3 peptides within each V-J. Welch's t-statistics and random forest reduced fewer than 600 V-J features to roughly 13, which were used in a naive Bayes classifier (R e1071). In TCRdb, the public reads were trimmed at Q25 with fastp and aligned with MiXCR, with productive beta chains retained. Each entry merges the rows of one CDR3 protein and shows their most common DNA and genes. The V and J calls here are based on TCRdb, not the publication. For this sample there are around 490,000 distinct CDR3 sequences; 15% to 20% appear just once. Approximately 48% of the sample belongs to the ten largest clones.

The data were taken from a study of T cells in Graves' hyperthyroidism and ophthalmopathy (dated by TCRdb to about 2019). Looking at the study overall: Peripheral blood was collected at initial diagnosis, before any treatment. To identify TCR V-J signatures that set the groups apart, the researchers used a discovery cohort of more than 95 patients, made up of 40 to 45 with Graves' ophthalmopathy and 55 to 65 with stable Graves' hyperthyroidism. Prospective prediction of ophthalmopathy was tested in an independent validation cohort consisting of fewer than 20 hyperthyroidism patients and some 16 patients who later progressed to ophthalmopathy. The 100 discovery patients were divided at random into training and test sets in a 7:3 ratio. The study also compared thyroid tissue and blood T-cell repertoires from about six Graves' hyperthyroidism patients. After sampling, hyperthyroidism patients received methimazole starting at 30 mg daily, and ophthalmopathy patients received high-dose intravenous methylprednisolone. The paper reports TCR Vbeta CDR3 sequencing of about 140 peripheral blood samples: approximately 43 ophthalmopathy, approximately 74 hyperthyroidism and around 17 progressor patients. Findings and caveats that apply to the study as a whole: Ophthalmopathy was separated from stable hyperthyroidism by a 13 V-J signature model, with just over 85% sensitivity and 81% to 82% specificity obtained in cross-validation and 80%/75% obtained in testing. Blood samples also contained most of the expanded thyroid clonotypes (frequency above 0.001), which suggests that blood repertoires may reflect thyroid immune responses. In validation, the model predicted progression to ophthalmopathy with 55% to 71% sensitivity and over 72% specificity, a median of 6.5 months before onset. Sample size was not statistically predetermined, and blinding of investigators to group allocation was not performed.

In the ophthalmopathy patients, disease was moderately to severely active, with a Clinical Activity Score of 3 or more, a NOSPECS grade of 4 or more, and a duration of less than 3 months. Any patient with an uncontrolled infection, another autoimmune disease, pregnancy or lactation was excluded. Diagnoses were established on the basis of clinical symptoms, serum thyroxine and TRAb, thyroid ultrasound, and orbital computed tomography. PBMCs were isolated from more than 9 ml of fresh peripheral blood by Ficoll-Paque density gradient centrifugation. Trizol reagent was used to extract total RNA, and RNA quality was then checked on an Agilent 2100 Bioanalyzer. V and J are truncated by 2 bases and 4 bases respectively, leaving an intervening sequence of 15 bases. Reading the germline V gene gives CDR1 SGHTS and CDR2 YDEGEE. Spanning cysteine to phenylalanine, the CDR3 consists of 15 amino acids. Only the CDR3 DNA stays, 45 bases, in frame from base 1.

Recombination joined TRBV5-8 with TRBJ1-2; the D gene remains uncertain. The sample was blood. The sequence was collected from a middle-aged man with Graves' ophthalmopathy. The CDR3 region has the sequence CASSFGGHSPYGYTF. Read as DNA, the sequence is TGTGCCAGCAGCTTTGGTGGTCACTCTCCCTATGGCTACACCTTC.